The 18 T cell receptor beta chains below were found in one sample sequenced in a study of cytomegalovirus exposure and HLA in healthy donors. A multiplex PCR was run with 60 Vbeta primers and 13 Jbeta primers. Using immunoSEQ multiplex PCR, the repertoire was profiled, and TCRdb retains in-frame clones only, with some absent. The sample includes 130,000 to 150,000 clones, almost 80% of them seen just once. Sequences were obtained from PBMCs. These receptors were obtained from a woman in her thirties or forties in good health and CMV-seropositive.

This chain links TRBV10-1 with TRBJ2-3, with 8 bases identical to TRBD2. This CDR3 comprises 14 residues. V shed 3 bases and J 6 bases; nucleotides not matched to a gene: 5. CDR1 is WNHNN, CDR2 SYGVQD, per germline (reference sequence). The CDR3 sequence: CASSDGGGSDTQYF. The CDR3, as DNA: TGCGCCAGCAGTGACGGCGGGGGGTCTGATACGCAGTATTTT.

The V and J genes are TRBV6-6 and TRBJ2-5; 7 nucleotides match TRBD2. Losses at the gene ends were 6 bases for V and 5 bases for J; bases not matched to a gene: 9. From germline, CDR1 is MNHNY and CDR2 SVGAGI (reference sequence). The CDR3 has 14 residues. CDR3 region: CASSRSAGRETQYF. CDR3 nucleotides: TGTGCCAGCAGCCGATCAGCGGGGAGGGAGACCCAGTACTTC.

The gene calls are TRBV7-2 and TRBJ2-5, with 8 positions matching TRBD1. Germline V gene sequence: CDR1 SGHTA, CDR2 FQGNSA. V was pared by 4 bases and J by 7 bases, with 8 bases of the junction left unmatched. The CDR3 spans 14 residues. CDR3: CASSWDRNLGTQYF. Written as DNA, the CDR3 is TGTGCCAGCAGCTGGGACAGGAACCTGGGGACCCAGTACTTC.

This clone has only one observation. The chain couples TRBV9 to TRBJ2-3, with 10 bases aligning to TRBD2. J was trimmed by 6 bases and V by 3 bases; bases with no gene match: 10. CDR1 is SGDLS, CDR2 YYNGEE, per germline. The CDR3 covers 16 residues. The CDR3 reads CASSGASGGPRDTQYF. CDR3 nucleotide sequence: TGTGCCAGCAGCGGAGCTAGCGGGGGCCCCCGGGATACGCAGTATTTT. Variable domain in full (rest from reference TRBV9 and TRBJ2-3): DSGVTQTPKHLITATGQRVTLRCSPRSGDLSVYWYQQSLDQGLQFLIQYYNGEERAKGNILERFSAQQFPDLHSELNLSSLELGDSALYFCASSGASGGPRDTQYFGPGTRLTVL.

The V gene is TRBV6-5, the J gene TRBJ1-2; D is perhaps TRBD1 (5 bases). The CDR3 contains 14 residues. Trimming shortened V by 5 bases and J by 2 bases, and 12 bases separated the two germline ends. Germline CDR1 and CDR2: MNHEY and SVGAGI. The CDR3 nucleotides are TGTGCCAGCAGTCCTCTACAGGCGAACTATGGCTACACCTTC. Its protein is CASSPLQANYGYTF.

The chain is built from TRBV18 and TRBJ1-2; no clear D. CDR1 and CDR2 from the germline V gene are KGHSH and LQKENI. The CDR3 loop spans 15 amino acids. V was clipped by 6 bases and J by 0 bases, with 14 bases between them. This CDR3 reads CASSQFQEANYGYTF. The CDR3, as DNA: TGTGCCAGCTCCCAATTCCAGGAAGCTAACTATGGCTACACCTTC.

The chain carries TRBV21-1 and TRBJ1-1. TRBV21-1 is flagged as a pseudogene. This CDR3 is 13 amino acids long. The CDR3 DNA reads as TGTGCCAGCAGATTTACTCCGGGGTCAGAAGTAGCCTTT. Protein sequence: CASRFTPGSEVAF.

This clone is a singleton in its sample. The sample holds other DNA sequences that translate to the same CDR3. CDR3 region: CASRPTTGFMNTEAFF. The CDR3 nucleotides read TGTGCCAGCAGACCGACGACAGGGTTCATGAACACTGAAGCTTTCTTT. The chain combines TRBV11-2 with TRBJ1-1; 7 bases match TRBD1. V was clipped by 6 bases and J by 0 bases; unmatched bases: 10. The germline V gene has CDR1 SGHAT and CDR2 FQNNGV. CDR3 length: 16 amino acids.

This chain joins TRBV7-2 and TRBJ2-1; 9 bases map to TRBD2. V gave up 1 base and J gave up 6 bases; unmatched junction bases: 4. This CDR3 spans 15 amino acids. Germline lookup yields CDR1 SGHTA and CDR2 FQGNSA. Here the CDR3 reads CASSLGGGDANEQFF. CDR3 in DNA: TGTGCCAGCAGCTTAGGCGGGGGGGACGCCAATGAGCAGTTCTTC.

The chain links TRBV5-6 to TRBJ2-1, with D unresolved. Trimming shortened V by 0 bases and J by 8 bases, and 9 bases separated the two germline ends. This CDR3 is built from 13 residues. Germline V gene sequence: CDR1 SGHDT, CDR2 YYEEEE. CDR3 nucleotide sequence: TGTGCCAGCAGCTTGGCAGTGCCTTATGAGCAGTTCTTC. It encodes CASSLAVPYEQFF.

The chain carries TRBV7-3 and TRBJ2-1, with 8 nucleotides matching TRBD1. V shed 5 bases and J 4 bases; nucleotides not matched to a gene: 10. Germline V CDR1 and CDR2: SGHTA, FQGTGA. The CDR3 consists of 16 residues. CDR3 region: CASSLNGQGTYNEQFF. The CDR3 DNA is TGTGCCAGCAGCCTAAATGGACAGGGAACTTACAATGAGCAGTTCTTC.

The V gene is TRBV27, the J gene TRBJ2-7, with D possibly being TRBD1 (6 bases). CDR1 MNHEY and CDR2 SMNVEV come from the germline V gene (reference sequence). The CDR3 has 14 residues. The ends were cut back, 6 bases at V and 0 bases at J, with 12 bases in the middle. The chain's CDR3 is CASSPRGYSYEQYF. For the CDR3, the DNA is TGTGCCAGCAGCCCCAGGGGTTACTCCTACGAGCAGTACTTC.

The CDR3 region is CASSSTGRASSYNSPLHF. CDR3 DNA: TGTGCCAGCAGCTCTACGGGCAGGGCCAGCTCCTATAATTCACCCCTCCACTTT. V gene TRBV7-2 combines with J gene TRBJ1-6, with D maybe TRBD1 (5 bases). Germline loops: CDR1 SGHTA, CDR2 FQGNSA. This CDR3 is 18 amino acids long. Trimming took off 4 bases at V and 0 bases at J, with 16 bases between the two ends.

This clone has more than one count but fewer than ten. V usage is TRBV2 and J usage is TRBJ2-2; 7 bases line up with TRBD1. This CDR3 has 14 amino acids. Germline V gives CDR1 SNHLY, CDR2 FYNNEI. V lost 6 bases and J lost 4; bases outside the gene matches: 5. Written as DNA, the CDR3 is TGTGCCAGCAGGACAGGGTCGGTCACCGGGGAGCTGTTTTTT. It translates to CASRTGSVTGELFF.

The chain combines TRBV10-3 with TRBJ2-7; D remains ambiguous. The CDR3 covers 14 residues. V shed 7 bases and J shed 0 bases, with 13 bases lying between them. Germline CDR1 reads ENHRY; CDR2 reads SYGVKD. CDR3 region: CAITPTVSSYEQYF. The DNA of the CDR3 is TGTGCCATCACCCCAACAGTAAGCTCCTACGAGCAGTACTTC.

The genes are TRBV4-2 and TRBJ2-5, with 8 bases fitting TRBD1. Trimming removed 5 bases from V and 2 bases from J; junction bases left unmatched: 10. CDR1 is LGHNA, CDR2 YNFKEQ, per germline. The CDR3 spans 16 residues. CDR3 in amino acids: CASSSSLGQDQETQYF. The CDR3, as DNA: TGTGCCAGCAGCTCCAGCTTGGGACAGGATCAAGAGACCCAGTACTTC.

This chain joins TRBV27 and TRBJ2-3, with TRBD2 matching over 16 bases. The germline CDR1 and CDR2 sequences are MNHEY and SMNVEV (reference sequence). This CDR3 has 19 residues. The V and J ends lost 5 bases and 1 base, in that order; junction bases with no gene match: 9. The CDR3 region is CASSPGTSGGALGTDTQYF. Written as DNA, the CDR3 is TGTGCCAGCAGTCCGGGGACTAGCGGGGGGGCTCTTGGCACAGATACGCAGTATTTT.

This chain links TRBV5-1 with TRBJ2-3; possible D gene TRBD2, 7 bases. The germline CDR1 and CDR2 sequences are SGHRS and YFSETQ. The ends were cut back, 0 bases at V and 1 base at J, with 12 bases in the middle. This CDR3 has 16 amino acids. The CDR3 sequence is CASSLGGLAGTDTQYF. CDR3 in DNA: TGCGCCAGCAGCTTGGGGGGGCTAGCGGGCACAGATACGCAGTATTTT. Based on the CDR3 plus reference TRBV5-1 and TRBJ2-3, the full variable domain is KAGVTQTPRYLIKTRGQQVTLSCSPISGHRSVSWYQQTPGQGLQFLFEYFSETQRNKGNFPGRFSGRQFSNSRSEMNVSTLELGDSALYLCASSLGGLAGTDTQYFGPGTRLTVL.